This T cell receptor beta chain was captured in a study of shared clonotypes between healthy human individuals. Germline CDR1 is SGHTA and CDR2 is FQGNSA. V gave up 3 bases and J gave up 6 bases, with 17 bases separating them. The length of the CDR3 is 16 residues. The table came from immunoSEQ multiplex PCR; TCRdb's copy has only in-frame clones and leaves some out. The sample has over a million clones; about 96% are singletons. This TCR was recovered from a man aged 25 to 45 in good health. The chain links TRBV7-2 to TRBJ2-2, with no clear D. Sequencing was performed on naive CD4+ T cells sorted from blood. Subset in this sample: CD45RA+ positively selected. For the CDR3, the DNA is TGTGCCAGCAGCTTTAACGGACCGGCGGTCGCCGGGGAGCTGTTTTTT. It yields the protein CASSFNGPAVAGELFF.